Below, 16 T cell receptor beta chains from the same sample are listed, as sequenced in a study of blood T cell repertoires in COVID-19. The assay was immunoSEQ multiplex PCR, and TCRdb's table has in-frame clones only and misses some. The table lists about 140,000 clones, roughly 87% of them singletons. The sample consisted of peripheral blood. These receptors came from a human donor in a cohort sampled during active COVID-19.

V and J are TRBV2 and TRBJ1-2; D is unresolved. V dropped 8 bases and J dropped 0 bases, with 10 bases sitting between them. The CDR3 loop spans 13 amino acids. In germline, CDR1 is SNHLY, CDR2 FYNNEI. The CDR3 DNA reads as TGTGCCAGCCCTGAGTCACCTAACTATGGCTACACCTTC. Protein: CASPESPNYGYTF.

A single count supports this clone. The rearrangement links TRBV20-1 to TRBJ1-1; a weak D match, TRBD1 (5 bases). CDR3 length: 11 amino acids. The V end was cut by 5 bases, the J end by 9 bases, with 13 bases between. CDR1 and CDR2 (germline): DFQATT, SNEGSKA (reference sequence). The DNA of the CDR3 is TGCAGTGCTGCAGCTGGGGCAAAAGCTTTCTTT. Translating it yields CSAAAGAKAFF.

V usage is TRBV30 and J usage is TRBJ1-5; 7 positions agree with TRBD1. Germline V gene lookup returns CDR1 GTSNPN and CDR2 SVGIG (reference sequence). CDR3 size: 14 residues. The ends lost 3 bases at V and 5 bases at J; junction bases unmatched: 7. CDR3 DNA: TGTGCCTGGAGACAGGGGAATGGTCATCAGCCCCAGCATTTT. Amino acid sequence: CAWRQGNGHQPQHF.

J is TRBJ1-3 and V is TRBV7-6, with 9 bases aligning to TRBD1. Germline loops: CDR1 SGHVS, CDR2 FNYEAQ. The CDR3 loop spans 17 amino acids. V lost 0 bases and J lost 2; bases outside the gene matches: 5. Here the CDR3 reads CASSLAVGQGPGNTIYF. Here the CDR3 DNA reads TGTGCCAGCAGCTTAGCGGTGGGACAGGGTCCTGGAAACACCATATATTTT.

CDR3 loop: CASSSTLYGYTF. The CDR3 coding sequence is TGTGCCAGCAGTTCGACACTCTATGGCTACACCTTC. J is TRBJ1-2 and V is TRBV6-5, with D uncertain. Trimming stripped 4 bases from V and 4 bases from J, with 7 bases between. CDR1 is MNHEY and CDR2 is SVGAGI in the germline V gene. There are 12 residues in the CDR3.

This chain connects TRBV7-3 to TRBJ2-1; 10 bases are shared with TRBD2. The germline gives CDR1 SGHTA, CDR2 FQGTGA. The J segment lost 7 bases and the V segment lost 5 bases, leaving 14 bases of the junction unmatched. The CDR3 is 17 residues long. The CDR3 DNA sequence: TGTGCCAGCAGCCTGTACAATCTAGCGGGGGCTGGTAATGAGCAGTTCTTC. Amino acids: CASSLYNLAGAGNEQFF.

The V gene is TRBV2, the J gene TRBJ2-5, with D tentatively TRBD2 (6 bases). This CDR3 is built from 13 residues. The V gene's germline CDR1 is SNHLY and CDR2 FYNNEI. Trimming cost V 4 bases and J 2 bases, with 8 bases left between them. The CDR3 here is CASSVGRQETQYF. CDR3 sequence (DNA): TGTGCCAGCAGTGTGGGGAGGCAAGAGACCCAGTACTTC.

The chain uses TRBV30 and TRBJ2-7, with 10 bases identical to TRBD2. This CDR3 is 14 amino acids long. CDR1 is GTSNPN, CDR2 SVGIG, per germline (reference sequence). Losses at the gene ends were 4 bases for V and 3 bases for J; bases not matched to a gene: 6. CDR3 nucleotide sequence: TGTGCCTGGACCAGGACTAGCGGTTTCTACGAGCAGTACTTC. This codes for CAWTRTSGFYEQYF.

The V gene is TRBV6-1, the J gene TRBJ1-1, with D unclear. V lost 3 bases and J lost 1, with 9 bases in between. The CDR3 consists of 14 residues. Germline V gene lookup returns CDR1 MNHNS and CDR2 SASEGT. CDR3 residues: CASSEQLQNTEAFF. In DNA, the CDR3 is TGTGCCAGCAGTGAGCAACTGCAGAACACTGAAGCTTTCTTT.

V usage is TRBV19 and J usage is TRBJ2-1; D might be TRBD1 (5 bases). CDR3 length: 14 residues. In germline, CDR1 is LNHDA, CDR2 SQIVND (reference sequence). Between the trimmed V and J ends, which lost 7 bases and 4 bases, there was a span of 14 bases. CDR3 protein: CASTPDTAYNEQFF. For the CDR3, the DNA is TGTGCCAGTACCCCGGACACAGCTTACAATGAGCAGTTCTTC.

The CDR3 DNA reads TGTGCCAGTAGTATAGGCGGGGGCTTGGGAGAGACCCAGTACTTC. This translates into CASSIGGGLGETQYF. The chain combines TRBV19 with TRBJ2-5; D might be TRBD2 (7 bases). CDR1 and CDR2 (germline): LNHDA, SQIVND (reference sequence). The ends were cut back, 1 base at V and 4 bases at J, with 13 bases in the middle. This CDR3 region has 15 residues.

This clone was seen only once. This sequence joins TRBV11-2 and TRBJ2-1; 12 positions match TRBD2. V dropped 1 base and J dropped 5; count of bases not matched to a gene: 9. This CDR3 has 18 residues. CDR1 is SGHAT, CDR2 FQNNGV, per germline. The CDR3 coding sequence is TGTGCCAGCAGCTTAGGGACTAGCGGGGCGGGTTGGCACAATGAGCAGTTCTTC. It yields the protein CASSLGTSGAGWHNEQFF.

This clone has just one count. The chain couples TRBV11-2 to TRBJ2-3; 9 bases are shared with TRBD2. This CDR3 region has 15 residues. V trimming: 5 bases; J trimming: 1 base; junction bases outside the gene matches: 4. Germline V gene lookup returns CDR1 SGHAT and CDR2 FQNNGV. The CDR3: CASSLRTSGTDTQYF. CDR3 sequence (DNA): TGTGCCAGCAGCCTGAGGACTAGCGGCACAGATACGCAGTATTTT.

This chain joins TRBV5-1 and TRBJ1-3, with D possibly being TRBD1 (6 bases). Deletions cut 0 bases from V and 2 bases from J, with 9 bases between. CDR3 size: 15 residues. Looked up from germline, CDR1 is SGHRS and CDR2 is YFSETQ. The CDR3 DNA follows: TGCGCCAGCAGCTTGGGGGCAGGGGCTGGAAACACCATATATTTT. Amino acid sequence: CASSLGAGAGNTIYF.

The CDR3 region has the DNA TGTGCCAGCAGCTTAGCCGGGTCGTATGGCTACACCTTC. Encoded protein: CASSLAGSYGYTF. The chain is built from TRBV11-2 and TRBJ1-2; D gene ambiguous. The CDR3 has 13 residues. CDR1 is SGHAT and CDR2 is FQNNGV in the germline V gene. V gave up 1 base and J gave up 5 bases, with 8 bases separating them.

This clone was counted between two and nine times. V and J are TRBV7-9 and TRBJ1-1; no clear D. V dropped 5 bases and J dropped 3 bases, with 19 bases sitting between them. This CDR3 is built from 16 residues. The germline gives CDR1 SEHNR, CDR2 FQNEAQ (reference sequence). This CDR3 reads CASSPTLNLVDTEAFF. DNA for the CDR3: TGTGCCAGCAGCCCTACCTTGAACTTGGTGGACACTGAAGCTTTCTTT.